This T cell receptor (beta chain) derives from a study of shared clonotypes between healthy human individuals. Assay: immunoSEQ multiplex PCR; the TCRdb copy retains only in-frame clones and omits some. The table has about 470,000 clones, around 75% seen once; the top ten hold roughly 13%. This clone was observed a handful of times. The CDR3 extends over 14 amino acids. Trimming cost V 2 bases and J 7 bases, with 11 bases left between them. In germline, CDR1 is MNHEY, CDR2 SVGAGI. Sequencing was carried out using PBMCs. The TCR was taken from a woman aged 40 to 55 in good health. Some clones in this sample may be carry-over from other donors' samples. The chain couples TRBV6-5 to TRBJ2-2; D is unresolved. CDR3 in DNA: TGTGCCAGCAGTTACGGGAAGGGCAGCGGGGAGCTGTTTTTT. Translating it yields CASSYGKGSGELFF.